One T cell receptor beta chain is described in this entry. Per germline, CDR1 KGHDR and CDR2 SFDVKD. CDR3 size: 15 residues. With 4 bases clipped from V and 5 bases from J, the junction kept 7 bases outside the gene matches. The data belong to a study of blood T cell repertoires in COVID-19. As for the study in general: Samples came from the United States, Italy and Spain, spanning acute and convalescent COVID-19. From T cells, B-cell-depleted T cells, or PBMCs came the material, which was cDNA or gDNA.

As originally analysed: From reference gene primer amplification, estimates of nucleated cell counts were derived. This table comes from immunoSEQ multiplex PCR, and its TCRdb copy is limited to in-frame clones, with some not included. V and J calls and clone size come straight from that table; D and trimming were deduced from the DNA. The data hold some 59,000 clones, with roughly 80% observed a single time. Sequenced material: peripheral blood. The sequence was obtained from a woman aged 55 to 70 with acute or convalescent COVID-19. The V and J genes are TRBV24-1 and TRBJ1-5; 7 bases are shared with TRBD1. The CDR3, as DNA: TGTGCCACCAGTGAAACGGGACAGCGAGATCAGCCCCAGCATTTT. Encoded protein: CATSETGQRDQPQHF.